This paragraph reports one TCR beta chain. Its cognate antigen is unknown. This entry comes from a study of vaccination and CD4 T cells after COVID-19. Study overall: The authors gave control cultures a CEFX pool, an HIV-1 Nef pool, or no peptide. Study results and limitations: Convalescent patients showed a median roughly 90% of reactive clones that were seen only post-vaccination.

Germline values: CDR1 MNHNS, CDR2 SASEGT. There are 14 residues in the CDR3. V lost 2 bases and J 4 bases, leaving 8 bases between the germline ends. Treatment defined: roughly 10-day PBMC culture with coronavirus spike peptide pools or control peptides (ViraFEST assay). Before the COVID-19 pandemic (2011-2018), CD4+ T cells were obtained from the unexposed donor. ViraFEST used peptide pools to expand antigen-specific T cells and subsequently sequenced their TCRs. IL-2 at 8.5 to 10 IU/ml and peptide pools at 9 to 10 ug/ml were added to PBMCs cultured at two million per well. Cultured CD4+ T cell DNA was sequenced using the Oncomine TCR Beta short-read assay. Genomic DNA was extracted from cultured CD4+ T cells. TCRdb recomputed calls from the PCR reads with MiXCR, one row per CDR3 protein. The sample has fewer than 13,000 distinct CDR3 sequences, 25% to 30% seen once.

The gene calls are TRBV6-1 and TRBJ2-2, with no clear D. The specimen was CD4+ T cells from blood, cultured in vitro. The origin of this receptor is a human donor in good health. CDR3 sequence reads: CASSEHVVTGELFF. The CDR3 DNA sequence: TGTGCCAGCAGTGAACATGTAGTCACCGGGGAGCTGTTTTTT.